The TCR beta chain under discussion was sequenced for a study of shared clonotypes between healthy human individuals. Terminally differentiated effector memory CD45RA+ cells were left out of the naive CD8 fraction, which was CD45RO-negative and positively selected for CCR7. This CDR3 spans 18 amino acids. Trimming stripped 2 bases from V and 4 bases from J, with 20 bases between. Germline CDR1 and CDR2: LNHNV and YYDKDF (reference sequence). Some clones are missing from TCRdb's copy, which holds only in-frame ones; the method was immunoSEQ multiplex PCR. The sample has about 2.2 million clones, just under 95% seen once; the top ten hold roughly 1.7%.

This receptor was taken from a man aged 18 to 29 in good health. Some clones in this sample may be carry-over from other donors' samples. The rearrangement uses TRBV15 and TRBJ2-2, with D perhaps TRBD1 or TRBD2 (5 bases each). Source material: naive CD8+ T cells from PBMCs. The CDR3 is CATSRTHPSGHLTGELFF. In DNA, the CDR3 is TGTGCCACCAGCAGAACCCATCCCAGCGGACACCTCACCGGGGAGCTGTTTTTT. Supplemented by reference TRBV15 and TRBJ2-2, the full variable domain reads DAMVIQNPRYQVTQFGKPVTLSCSQTLNHNVMYWYQQKSSQAPKLLFHYYDKDFNNEADTPDNFQSRRPNTSFCFLDIRSPGLGDTAMYLCATSRTHPSGHLTGELFFGEGSRLTVL.